In this sample, the clone carrying this T cell receptor beta chain turned up many times. Its antigen is still unknown. These data originate in a study of T cells in Graves' hyperthyroidism and ophthalmopathy. The study's findings and limits: Expanded thyroid clonotypes (above 0.001) were mostly also found in blood.

Ophthalmopathy patients had moderate-to-severe active disease, CAS ≥3, NOSPECS ≥4, and disease duration under 3 months. Uncontrolled infection, other autoimmune disease, pregnancy or lactation led to exclusion. Using RNA transcripts as the source, TCR beta CDR3 regions were amplified. First-round RT-PCR of the TCR CDR3 relied on the HTBI primer set. TCRdb redid the calling of the multiplex PCR reads with MiXCR, one entry per CDR3 protein. This sample has hundreds of thousands of distinct CDR3 sequences, with around 13% found just once. The origin of this receptor is a woman in her forties or fifties with Graves' ophthalmopathy. The sequenced material came from blood.

CDR3: CASSPRTSGRNEQYF. In nucleotides, the CDR3 is TGTGCCAGCAGCCCGCGGACTAGCGGGAGGAACGAGCAGTACTTC. The chain is built from TRBV13 and TRBJ2-7; 14 bases align to TRBD2. Germline assignment: CDR1 PRHDT and CDR2 FYEKMQ (reference sequence). The CDR3 runs 15 residues. Trimming took 5 bases from V and 5 from J; bases not matched to a gene: 5.